This T cell receptor beta chain is drawn from a study of CD8 T cells in ankylosing spondylitis. This CDR3 comprises 13 residues. The V end was cut by 2 bases, the J end by 4 bases, with 8 bases between. In this sample, this clonotype turned up many times. By quantitative 5'-RACE with molecular barcodes, the TCR beta libraries were made. TCRdb ran MiXCR on the 5' RACE reads and lists one entry per CDR3 protein. The sample records 150,000 to 200,000 distinct CDR3 sequences, 10% to 15% being singletons. The V call is TRBV12-3 or TRBV12-4, the J call TRBJ1-1; D is unresolved. The specimen sequenced was blood, either unsorted or a sorted T cell fraction (not recorded which). The receptor comes from a female donor with ankylosing spondylitis or in good health (not recorded which). For the CDR3, the DNA is TGTGCCAGCAGTTTACTCCCGGGCACTGAAGCTTTCTTT. Translated: CASSLLPGTEAFF.